This T cell receptor beta chain was profiled in a study of blood T cell repertoires in COVID-19. Overall study: Collection of acute and convalescent COVID-19 samples took place in the United States, Italy and Spain. T cells, B-cell-depleted T cells, or PBMCs supplied cDNA or gDNA.

The CDR3 contains 15 residues. Looked up from germline, CDR1 is SGHTA and CDR2 is FQGNSA. The V gene end was trimmed by 1 base and the J gene end by 6 bases; junction bases not matched to a gene: 5. In the original workflow: Cell counts per sample came from amplifying reference gene primers. The protocol was immunoSEQ multiplex PCR, while the TCRdb copy is restricted to in-frame clones and leaves out a portion. V and J calls and clone size come straight from that table; D and trimming were deduced from the DNA. This repertoire shows under 150,000 clones, 80% found once; its top ten account for 25%. The specimen was peripheral blood. The chain employs TRBV7-2 and TRBJ1-5; TRBD1 matches 8 bases. This clonotype was sampled from a human donor in a cohort sampled during active COVID-19. The CDR3 nucleotides read TGTGCCAGCAGCTTAGGGACAGGGCCCAGTCAGCCCCAGCATTTT. Its translation: CASSLGTGPSQPQHF. The full variable domain, rest sourced from reference TRBV7-2 and TRBJ1-5, is GAGVSQSPSNKVTEKGKDVELRCDPISGHTALYWYRQSLGQGLEFLIYFQGNSAPDKSGLPSDRFSAERTGGSVSTLTIQRTQQEDSAVYLCASSLGTGPSQPQHFGDGTRLSIL.